This T cell receptor beta chain was obtained from a study of CD8 T cells in ankylosing spondylitis. Study results and limitations: In peripheral blood, disease-linked CD8+ clones occurred at relatively low frequencies. There was reportedly significant enrichment of clones that were disease-linked in matched ankylosing spondylitis synovial fluid. Previous work reported some of these motif variants in the synovial fluid and blood of reactive arthritis.

5'-RACE, quantitative and with molecular barcodes, yielded the TCR beta libraries. Via MiXCR, TCRdb re-called the 5' RACE reads, giving one row per CDR3 protein. This sample carries just under 95,000 distinct CDR3 sequences, just under 9% of them seen once, and the ten largest clones take 5.1%. Germline loops: CDR1 MNHNS, CDR2 SASEGT. This CDR3 is 17 amino acids long. At least ten counts were recorded for this clonotype. Its antigen is not identified. One end of the junction fails to match germline, which may point to a read error. Sequences were obtained from blood, either unsorted or a sorted T cell fraction (not recorded which). This clonotype was obtained from a male donor with ankylosing spondylitis or in good health (not recorded which). The chain recombines TRBV6-1 with TRBJ2-2; D possibly matches TRBD1 or TRBD2 (6 bases each). The CDR3 protein is CASSQALGGLNTGELFF. CDR3 nucleotide sequence: TGTGCCAGCAGTCAAGCCTTGGGGGGCCTCAACACCGGGGAGCTGTTTTTT.